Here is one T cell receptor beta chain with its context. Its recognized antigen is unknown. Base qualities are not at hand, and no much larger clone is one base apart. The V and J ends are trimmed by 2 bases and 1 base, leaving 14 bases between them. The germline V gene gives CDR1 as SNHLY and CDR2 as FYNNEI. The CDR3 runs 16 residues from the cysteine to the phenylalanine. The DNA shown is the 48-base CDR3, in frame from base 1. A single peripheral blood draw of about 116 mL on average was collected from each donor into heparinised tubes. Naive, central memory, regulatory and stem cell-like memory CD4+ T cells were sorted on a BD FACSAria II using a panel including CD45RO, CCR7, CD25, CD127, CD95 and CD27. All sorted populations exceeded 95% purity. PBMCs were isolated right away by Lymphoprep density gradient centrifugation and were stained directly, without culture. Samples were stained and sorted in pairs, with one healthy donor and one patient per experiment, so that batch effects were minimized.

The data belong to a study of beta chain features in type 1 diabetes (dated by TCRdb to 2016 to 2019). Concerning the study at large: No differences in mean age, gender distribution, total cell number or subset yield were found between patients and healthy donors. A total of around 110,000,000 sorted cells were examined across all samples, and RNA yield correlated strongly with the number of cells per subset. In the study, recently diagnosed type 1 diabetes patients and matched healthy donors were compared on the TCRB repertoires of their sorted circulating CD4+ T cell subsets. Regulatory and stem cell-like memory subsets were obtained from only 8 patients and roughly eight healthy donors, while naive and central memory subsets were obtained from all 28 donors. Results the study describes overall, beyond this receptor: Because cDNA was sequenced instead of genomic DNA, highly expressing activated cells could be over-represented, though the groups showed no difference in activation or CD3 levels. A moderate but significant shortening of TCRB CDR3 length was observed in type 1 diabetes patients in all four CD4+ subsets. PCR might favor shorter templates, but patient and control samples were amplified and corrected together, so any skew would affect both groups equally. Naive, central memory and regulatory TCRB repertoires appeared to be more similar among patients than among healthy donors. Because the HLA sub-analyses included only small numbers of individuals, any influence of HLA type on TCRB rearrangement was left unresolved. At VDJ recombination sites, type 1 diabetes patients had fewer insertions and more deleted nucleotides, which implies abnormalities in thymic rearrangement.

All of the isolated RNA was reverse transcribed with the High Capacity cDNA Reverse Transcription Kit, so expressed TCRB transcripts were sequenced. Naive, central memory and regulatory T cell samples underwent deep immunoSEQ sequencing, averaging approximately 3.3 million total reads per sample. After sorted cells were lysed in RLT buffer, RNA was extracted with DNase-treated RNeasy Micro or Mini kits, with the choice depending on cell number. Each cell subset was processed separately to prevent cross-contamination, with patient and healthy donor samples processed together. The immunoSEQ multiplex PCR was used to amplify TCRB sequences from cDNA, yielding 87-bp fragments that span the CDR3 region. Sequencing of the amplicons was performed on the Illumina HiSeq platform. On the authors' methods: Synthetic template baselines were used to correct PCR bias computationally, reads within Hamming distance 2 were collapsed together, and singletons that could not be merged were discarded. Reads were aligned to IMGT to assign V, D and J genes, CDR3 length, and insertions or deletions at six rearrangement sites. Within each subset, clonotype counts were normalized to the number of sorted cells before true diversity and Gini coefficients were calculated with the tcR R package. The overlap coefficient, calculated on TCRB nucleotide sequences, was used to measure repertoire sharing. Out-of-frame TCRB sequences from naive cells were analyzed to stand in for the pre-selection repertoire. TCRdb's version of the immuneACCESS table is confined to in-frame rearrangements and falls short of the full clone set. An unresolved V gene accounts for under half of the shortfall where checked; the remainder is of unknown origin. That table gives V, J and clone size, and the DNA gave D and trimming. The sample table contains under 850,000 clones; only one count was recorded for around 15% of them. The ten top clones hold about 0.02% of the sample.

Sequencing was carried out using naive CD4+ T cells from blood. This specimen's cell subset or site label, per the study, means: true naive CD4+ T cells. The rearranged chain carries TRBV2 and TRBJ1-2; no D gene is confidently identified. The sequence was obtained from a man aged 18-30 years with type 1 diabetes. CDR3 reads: CASSEIPRLSNYGYTF. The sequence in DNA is TGTGCCAGCAGTGAAATCCCGAGGTTGAGTAACTATGGCTACACCTTC.